This T cell receptor (beta chain) was retrieved from a study of cytomegalovirus exposure and HLA in healthy donors. General study findings and limits: In an earlier analysis, in fewer than 700 donors, most V segments appeared productive either ~87% or ~30% of the time. Reports indicated that the classifier achieved high specificity and sensitivity in diagnosing cytomegalovirus status. Of the V segments, some could not be distinguished, including TRBV6-2 and TRBV6-3, and were excluded. A missense variant in DCLRE1C was later tied to TCR beta V- and J-gene trimming.

The CDR3 has 18 amino acids. The junction had 12 bases not matched to a gene; V was cut back by 1 base and J by 0 bases. The germline gives CDR1 SGHTA, CDR2 FQGNSA. Primers: 60 Vbeta forward and 13 Jbeta reverse. Some clones are missing from TCRdb's copy, which holds only in-frame ones; the method was immunoSEQ multiplex PCR. The sample contains fewer than 250,000 clones, roughly 77% of which appear only once. This clone was detected only once. Its target is unknown. The V gene is TRBV7-2, the J gene TRBJ2-7; 7 positions match TRBD1. This clonotype was sampled from a man aged 25 to 40 in good health and CMV-seropositive. Sequenced: PBMCs. The CDR3: CASSLVPMTGMSSYEQYF. For the CDR3, the DNA is TGTGCCAGCAGCTTAGTCCCTATGACAGGGATGAGCTCCTACGAGCAGTACTTC.